These 24 T cell receptor beta chains share one sample of origin, sequenced in a study of T cell responses to AZD1222 COVID-19 vaccine. Only in-frame clones appear in the TCRdb table, and some are missing; sequencing was by immunoSEQ multiplex PCR. The sample has around 100,000 clones, roughly nine tenths seen once. The specimen was peripheral blood, collected on day 0 of AZD1222 vaccination. Receptors originate from an adult in good health.

This chain joins TRBV4-1 and TRBJ1-4; D is unresolved. V lost 2 bases and J lost 2, with 9 bases in between. Germline V CDR1 and CDR2: MGHRA, YSYEKL. CDR3 size: 15 residues. This CDR3 is CASSQIGFTNEKLFF. The CDR3 nucleotides read TGCGCCAGCAGCCAAATAGGGTTCACTAATGAAAAACTGTTTTTT.

The rearrangement uses TRBV4-1 and TRBJ2-2; D may be TRBD1 or TRBD2 (5 bases each). The CDR3 totals 18 residues. Between the trimmed V and J ends, which lost 4 bases and 0 bases, there was a span of 18 bases. The germline V gene has CDR1 MGHRA and CDR2 YSYEKL. CDR3 DNA sequence: TGCGCCAGCAGCCTCTATACCGGGGCGCAAACGAACACCGGGGAGCTGTTTTTT. It specifies CASSLYTGAQTNTGELFF.

V and J are TRBV27 and TRBJ1-1; D gene unclear. The CDR3 totals 15 residues. Germline V gene data show CDR1 as MNHEY and CDR2 as SMNVEV (reference sequence). Trimming removed 5 bases from V and 11 bases from J, with 24 bases in between. The CDR3 sequence is CASSPLDPRAGEAFF. The CDR3 DNA sequence: TGTGCCAGCAGTCCGTTAGACCCAAGGGCCGGGGAGGCTTTCTTT.

The chain has TRBV2 and TRBJ1-4; the D gene is possibly TRBD1 (5 bases). The CDR3 sequence is 16 residues long. Trimming cost V 1 base and J 8 bases, with 17 bases left between them. The germline V gene encodes CDR1 SNHLY and CDR2 FYNNEI. The CDR3 spells CASSEGPGTLGEKLFF. The CDR3 DNA reads as TGTGCCAGCAGTGAAGGCCCGGGGACTCTTGGGGAAAAACTGTTTTTT. Drawing the rest from reference TRBV2 and TRBJ1-4, the complete variable domain is EPEVTQTPSHQVTQMGQEVILRCVPISNHLYFYWYRQILGQKVEFLVSFYNNEISEKSEIFDDQFSVERPDGSNFTLKIRSTKLEDSAMYFCASSEGPGTLGEKLFFGSGTQLSVL.

This chain joins TRBV10-1 and TRBJ2-7; 7 bases agree with TRBD2. V lost 0 bases, J lost 5 bases, and 13 bases stayed unmatched. This CDR3 is built from 17 residues. Germline loops: CDR1 WNHNN, CDR2 SYGVQD (reference sequence). The chain's CDR3 is CASSESARAGRDHEQYF. The CDR3 coding sequence is TGCGCCAGCAGTGAGTCTGCTCGGGCAGGGAGGGACCACGAGCAGTACTTC.

V is TRBV5-1 and J is TRBJ1-2; possibly TRBD1 for D (6 bases). CDR1 and CDR2 from the germline V gene are SGHRS and YFSETQ. V was cut by 5 bases and J by 3 bases, with 20 bases left in between. This CDR3 contains 16 residues. The CDR3 protein is CASSLGQRPIDYGYTF. CDR3 coding DNA: TGCGCCAGCAGTTTAGGACAGCGACCAATCGACTATGGCTACACCTTC.

This clone has more than one count but fewer than ten. V usage is TRBV11-2 and J usage is TRBJ2-1; 11 nucleotides match TRBD2. Germline CDR1 SGHAT, CDR2 FQNNGV. This CDR3 contains 15 residues. V dropped 4 bases and J dropped 10; count of bases not matched to a gene: 9. DNA for the CDR3: TGTGCCAGCAGCTCGGTAGCGGGGGGGCCCGGGGAGCAGTTCTTC. The encoded protein is CASSSVAGGPGEQFF.

The gene calls are TRBV10-3 and TRBJ1-3; D not certain. V shed 4 bases and J shed 0 bases, with 4 bases lying between them. The CDR3 contains 13 residues. CDR1 is ENHRY, CDR2 SYGVKD, per germline. The CDR3 region is CAISVYSGNTIYF. The CDR3 bases are TGTGCCATCAGTGTCTACTCTGGAAACACCATATATTTT.

This chain connects TRBV7-2 to TRBJ1-6; D gene unclear. CDR3 length: 19 residues. Germline V CDR1 and CDR2: SGHTA, FQGNSA. Trimming stripped 0 bases from V and 0 bases from J, with 15 bases between. The CDR3 spells CASSLALGRLSSYNSPLHF. CDR3 coding DNA: TGTGCCAGCAGCTTAGCTCTTGGGCGTCTGAGCTCCTATAATTCACCCCTCCACTTT.

V is TRBV6-5 and J is TRBJ1-5, with TRBD1 matching over 8 bases. V lost 0 bases to trimming and J lost 4 bases; unmatched junction nucleotides: 5. Germline V gene lookup returns CDR1 MNHEY and CDR2 SVGAGI. This CDR3 spans 16 amino acids. The DNA of the CDR3 is TGTGCCAGCAGTTACTCACAGGGGGGGTTTAATCAGCCCCAGCATTTT. Protein: CASSYSQGGFNQPQHF.

The V gene is TRBV7-9, the J gene TRBJ2-1, with D perhaps matching TRBD2 (6 bases). This CDR3 comprises 12 residues. Per the germline V gene, CDR1 is SEHNR and CDR2 is FQNEAQ (reference sequence). Trimming stripped 1 base from V and 10 bases from J, with 8 bases between. For the CDR3, the DNA is TGTGCCAGCAGCTTAGGGGGGAGGGAGCAGTTCTTC. Amino acids: CASSLGGREQFF.

The gene calls are TRBV10-1 and TRBJ2-7; 13 positions agree with TRBD2. Germline V CDR1 and CDR2: WNHNN, SYGVQD (reference sequence). V dropped 6 bases and J dropped 3; count of bases not matched to a gene: 8. The CDR3 sequence is 16 residues long. This CDR3 is CASSSGTSGAVYEQYF. In DNA, the CDR3 is TGCGCCAGCAGCTCCGGGACTAGCGGGGCGGTCTACGAGCAGTACTTC.

CDR3 nucleotide sequence: TGTGCCAGCACCCGGTGGGGGAGGTTGGACACCATATATTTT. Translating gives CASTRWGRLDTIYF. V is TRBV3-1 (or the pseudogene TRBV3-2) and J is TRBJ1-3, with D perhaps matching TRBD1 (5 bases). The CDR3 sequence is 14 residues long. Germline V gives CDR1 LGHDT, CDR2 YNNKEL (reference sequence). V shed 7 bases and J shed 8 bases, with 18 bases lying between them.

The chain employs TRBV19 and TRBJ1-5; D perhaps matches TRBD1 (6 bases). This CDR3 is built from 16 residues. V lost 9 bases, J lost 4 bases, and 22 bases lay in between. Germline CDR1 is LNHDA and CDR2 is SQIVND (reference sequence). CDR3 nucleotides: TGTGCCAGCCGTGGAATGGGACAATTGAAGAATCAGCCCCAGCATTTT. Its translation is CASRGMGQLKNQPQHF.

The rearrangement uses TRBV5-8 and TRBJ1-1; TRBD1 might be the D (5 bases). V gave up 9 bases and J gave up 9 bases, with 21 bases separating them. CDR1 and CDR2 (germline): SGHTS, YDEGEE. CDR3 length: 13 residues. As DNA, the CDR3 is TGTGCCACCGTTCGGGGGGGTCTCCCTCAAGCTTTCTTT. This gives the protein CATVRGGLPQAFF.

The chain recombines TRBV5-6 with TRBJ1-5; D remains ambiguous. Germline loops: CDR1 SGHDT, CDR2 YYEEEE. The CDR3 is 15 amino acids. V was clipped by 8 bases and J by 3 bases, with 18 bases between them. The CDR3, as DNA: TGTGCCAGTGAGCTTTATCAGGATCCCAATCAGCCCCAGCATTTT. Residues: CASELYQDPNQPQHF.

This chain links TRBV2 with TRBJ1-5; D is unclear. Trimming took off 6 bases at V and 7 bases at J, with 10 bases between the two ends. CDR1 is SNHLY, CDR2 FYNNEI, per germline. This CDR3 contains 12 residues. The CDR3 sequence is CASSPNSQPQHF. DNA for the CDR3: TGTGCCAGCAGCCCCAATTCGCAGCCCCAGCATTTT.

The genes are TRBV5-1 and TRBJ2-5, with unresolved D. The CDR3 loop spans 12 amino acids. V was pared by 4 bases and J by 2 bases, with 6 bases between. Germline V lookup: CDR1 SGHRS, CDR2 YFSETQ. Here the CDR3 DNA reads TGCGCCAGCAGCGTCAATCAAGAGACCCAGTACTTC. It translates to CASSVNQETQYF.

The chain links TRBV6-1 to TRBJ2-7; TRBD2 is a possible D gene (5 bases). V dropped 2 bases and J dropped 0 bases, with 8 bases sitting between them. The germline CDR1 and CDR2 sequences are MNHNS and SASEGT. This CDR3 has 14 amino acids. The CDR3 DNA reads as TGTGCCAGCAGTGAAAATGGACTCTCCTACGAGCAGTACTTC. It codes for CASSENGLSYEQYF.

J is TRBJ2-5 and V is TRBV11-2, with TRBD2 matching over 11 bases. The CDR3 contains 15 residues. Germline loops: CDR1 SGHAT, CDR2 FQNNGV. Germline trimming cut 4 bases from V and 4 bases from J; bases unmatched to any gene: 5. This CDR3 is CASSSIGLAGETQYF. The CDR3 region has the DNA TGTGCCAGCAGCTCGATCGGACTAGCGGGAGAGACCCAGTACTTC.

The chain is built from TRBV28 and TRBJ2-3, with 7 bases identical to TRBD1. The CDR3 extends over 16 amino acids. Looked up from germline, CDR1 is MDHEN and CDR2 is SYDVKM. J was trimmed by 6 bases and V by 5 bases; bases with no gene match: 14. The CDR3 spells CASSPQGTAVRDTQYF. CDR3 nucleotide sequence: TGTGCCAGCAGTCCGCAAGGGACAGCAGTACGGGATACGCAGTATTTT.

The chain carries TRBV3-1 (or the pseudogene TRBV3-2) and TRBJ2-7; D call uncertain. Between the trimmed V and J ends, which lost 1 base and 3 bases, there was a span of 10 bases. This CDR3 has 14 residues. Germline V gene sequence: CDR1 LGHDT, CDR2 YNNKEL (reference sequence). The CDR3 here is CASSQGSTDYEQYF. DNA for the CDR3: TGTGCCAGCAGCCAAGGCAGCACAGACTACGAGCAGTACTTC.

The gene calls are TRBV27 and TRBJ1-2, with D possibly TRBD1 on 6 matching bases. Germline V gene data show CDR1 as MNHEY and CDR2 as SMNVEV (reference sequence). V lost 7 bases, J lost 4 bases, and 13 bases lay in between. The CDR3 is 13 residues long. Written as DNA, the CDR3 is TGTGCCAGCACCCAACGCAGGGGCTATGGCTACACCTTC. This gives the protein CASTQRRGYGYTF.

The V and J genes are TRBV7-2 and TRBJ2-3; no firm D call. Germline V lookup: CDR1 SGHTA, CDR2 FQGNSA. CDR3 length equals 12 residues. V lost 4 bases and J 4 bases, leaving 6 bases between the germline ends. Here the CDR3 DNA reads TGTGCCAGCAGCTCGTGGGCAGATACGCAGTATTTT. It translates to CASSSWADTQYF.